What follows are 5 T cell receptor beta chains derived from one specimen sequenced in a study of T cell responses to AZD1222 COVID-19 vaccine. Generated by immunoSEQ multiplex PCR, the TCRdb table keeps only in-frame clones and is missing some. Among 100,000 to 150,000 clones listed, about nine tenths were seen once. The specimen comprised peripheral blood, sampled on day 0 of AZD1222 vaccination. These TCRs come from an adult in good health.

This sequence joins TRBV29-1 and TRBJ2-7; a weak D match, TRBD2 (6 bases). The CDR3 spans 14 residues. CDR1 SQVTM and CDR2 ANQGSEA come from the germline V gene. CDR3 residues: CLLIGGPSSYEQYF. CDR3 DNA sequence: TGCCTTCTAATCGGGGGTCCTAGCTCCTACGAGCAGTACTTC.

The CDR3 DNA reads as TGTGCCATCAGTGAAGTGACAGGTGCGAACACTGAAGCTTTCTTT. This codes for CAISEVTGANTEAFF. The chain links TRBV10-3 to TRBJ1-1; D may be TRBD1 (6 bases). The CDR3 length is 15 residues. With 3 bases removed from V and 1 base from J, the gap between germline ends came to 12 bases. Per the germline V gene, CDR1 is ENHRY and CDR2 is SYGVKD.

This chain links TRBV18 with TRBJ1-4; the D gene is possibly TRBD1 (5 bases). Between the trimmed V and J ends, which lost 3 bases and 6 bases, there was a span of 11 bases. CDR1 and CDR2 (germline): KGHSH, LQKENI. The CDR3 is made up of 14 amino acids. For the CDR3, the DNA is TGTGCCAGCTCACCTCTTCAGGGTGATGAAAAACTGTTTTTT. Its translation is CASSPLQGDEKLFF.

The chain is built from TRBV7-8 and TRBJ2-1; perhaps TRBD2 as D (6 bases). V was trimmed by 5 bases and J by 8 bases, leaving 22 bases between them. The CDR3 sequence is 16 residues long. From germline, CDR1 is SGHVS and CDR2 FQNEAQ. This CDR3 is CASSPSRRSGSHEQFF. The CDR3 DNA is TGTGCCAGCAGCCCCAGCCGGCGAAGCGGGTCCCATGAGCAGTTCTTC.

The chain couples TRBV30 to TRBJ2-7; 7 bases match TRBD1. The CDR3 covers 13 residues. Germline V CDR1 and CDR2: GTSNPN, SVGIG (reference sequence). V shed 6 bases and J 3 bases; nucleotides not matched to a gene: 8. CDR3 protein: CACSKGAGYEQYF. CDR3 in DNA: TGTGCCTGCAGTAAGGGGGCCGGCTACGAGCAGTACTTC. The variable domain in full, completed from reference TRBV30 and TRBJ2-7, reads SQTIHQWPATLVQPVGSPLSLECTVEGTSNPNLYWYRQAAGRGLQLLFYSVGIGQISSEVPQNLSASRPQDRQFILSSKKLLLSDSGFYLCACSKGAGYEQYFGPGTRLTVT.